A single sample is the source of the 9 T cell receptor beta chains below, sequenced in a study of glioma-infiltrating T cells. Amplification of TCR alpha and beta CDR3 regions from RNA used iRepertoire nested multiplex PCR. From the multiplex PCR reads, TCRdb called clonotypes with MiXCR, one entry per CDR3 protein. The repertoire consists of fewer than 55,000 distinct CDR3 sequences, with approximately 20% occurring once and the leading ten covering roughly 7%. The sample comprised glioma tissue, nonneoplastic brain tissue, or PBMCs (not recorded which). The origin of the receptors is a human donor with low-grade glioma or glioblastoma, undergoing nonglioma brain surgery, or in good health (not recorded which).

The V and J genes are TRBV27 and TRBJ2-3; 8 positions agree with TRBD2. The germline gives CDR1 MNHEY, CDR2 SMNVEV (reference sequence). J was trimmed by 1 base and V by 4 bases; bases with no gene match: 10. This CDR3 has 17 amino acids. The CDR3 region is CASSWVGGGSRTDTQYF. The CDR3 DNA reads TGTGCCAGCAGTTGGGTCGGGGGGGGCAGTCGCACAGATACGCAGTATTTT.

The chain couples TRBV29-1 to TRBJ2-2; 7 bases are shared with TRBD2. This CDR3 is 13 amino acids long. Trimming took 5 bases from V and 5 from J; bases not matched to a gene: 5. Looked up from germline, CDR1 is SQVTM and CDR2 is ANQGSEA. DNA of the CDR3: TGCAGCGTTACTAGCGTGGGGACCGGGGAGCTGTTTTTT. Its protein product is CSVTSVGTGELFF.

V usage is TRBV5-1 and J usage is TRBJ2-7; D ambiguous. The length of the CDR3 is 15 residues. From germline, CDR1 is SGHRS and CDR2 YFSETQ. Trimming cost V 0 bases and J 5 bases, with 15 bases left between them. Here the CDR3 reads CASSLVTALSDEQYF. CDR3 in DNA: TGCGCCAGCAGCTTGGTTACAGCTCTCAGCGACGAGCAGTACTTC.

This clonotype was counted ten times or more. The chain carries TRBV28 and TRBJ2-1; D is ambiguous. The germline V gene has CDR1 MDHEN and CDR2 SYDVKM. There are 12 residues in the CDR3. V dropped 3 bases and J dropped 6 bases, with 6 bases sitting between them. The CDR3 is CASSLGLNEQFF. Written as DNA, the CDR3 is TGTGCCAGCAGTTTGGGTCTCAATGAGCAGTTCTTC. The complete variable domain, with remaining parts taken from reference TRBV28 and TRBJ2-1, reads DVKVTQSSRYLVKRTGEKVFLECVQDMDHENMFWYRQDPGLGLRLIYFSYDVKMKEKGDIPEGYSVSREKKERFSLILESASTNQTSMYLCASSLGLNEQFFGPGTRLTVL.

Ten or more counts support this clonotype. The chain employs TRBV7-9 and TRBJ2-7; D unresolved. Per the germline V gene, CDR1 is SEHNR and CDR2 is FQNEAQ (reference sequence). V was clipped by 0 bases and J by 5 bases, with 8 bases between them. The CDR3 length is 13 residues. The CDR3 reads CASSLALANEQYF. As DNA, the CDR3 is TGTGCCAGCAGCTTAGCATTGGCTAACGAGCAGTACTTC.

This clonotype was observed many times. The chain carries TRBV18 and TRBJ1-5; 7 bases match TRBD1. CDR1 KGHSH and CDR2 LQKENI come from the germline V gene. The J segment lost 1 base and the V segment lost 4 bases, leaving 4 bases of the junction unmatched. The CDR3 sequence is 15 residues long. The CDR3 DNA is TGTGCCAGCTCACTCGAGACAGGGAGCAATCAGCCCCAGCATTTT. Its protein product is CASSLETGSNQPQHF.

Ten or more counts support this clonotype. The chain uses TRBV18 and TRBJ2-3; TRBD1 is a possible D gene (6 bases). Trimming left V 8 bases short and J 4 bases short, with 16 bases between. CDR1 KGHSH and CDR2 LQKENI come from the germline V gene. This CDR3 has 14 amino acids. The CDR3 DNA sequence: TGTGCCAGCCAATCCGTCAGGGGTCCAGATACGCAGTATTTT. Translated, it gives CASQSVRGPDTQYF.

This clonotype was recorded at least ten times. The V and J genes are TRBV28 and TRBJ2-2, with D uncertain. This CDR3 comprises 12 residues. V was pared by 3 bases and J by 4 bases, with 3 bases between. The V gene's germline CDR1 is MDHEN and CDR2 SYDVKM. In DNA, the CDR3 is TGTGCCAGCAGTTTCGGCACCGGGGAGCTGTTTTTT. As protein: CASSFGTGELFF.

The chain employs TRBV9 and TRBJ2-1; 10 bases match TRBD2. The CDR3 contains 16 residues. V lost 0 bases, J lost 9 bases, and 9 bases stayed unmatched. Per the germline V gene, CDR1 is SGDLS and CDR2 is YYNGEE. In nucleotides, the CDR3 is TGTGCCAGCAGCGTAGAAGGAGCGGGGGGGCTCGGTGAGCAGTTCTTC. It encodes CASSVEGAGGLGEQFF. The variable domain in full, completed from reference TRBV9 and TRBJ2-1, reads DSGVTQTPKHLITATGQRVTLRCSPRSGDLSVYWYQQSLDQGLQFLIQYYNGEERAKGNILERFSAQQFPDLHSELNLSSLELGDSALYFCASSVEGAGGLGEQFFGPGTRLTVL.